This is a list of T cell receptor beta chains from one sample in a study of T cell repertoires in cytomegalovirus infection. TCRdb fed the reads into MiXCR, producing one record per CDR3 protein. Among 65,000 to 85,000 distinct CDR3 sequences, about 27% were seen once, and the ten largest hold 59%. These receptors have no known antigen. Sequenced here: CD8+ T cells from cultured PBMCs, sampled from culture after CMV antigen stimulation. All receptors derive from a human donor in good health (CMV status not recorded). Some clones in this sample may be carry-over from other donors' samples. CDR3s include the opening cysteine and the closing phenylalanine or tryptophan. The D gene is left open where the match is weak. Size values are once, few and many counts, or a class for expanded clones, and some rows have none.

size: few
V: TRBV19
D: TRBD2
J: TRBJ2-3
CDR3: CASSIRGVNTDTQYF
DNA: TGTGCCAGTAGTATCCGGGGGGTTAACACAGATACGCAGTATTTT

size: -
V: TRBV25-1
D: -
J: TRBJ1-2
CDR3: CATAIVSTNYGYTF
DNA: TGTGCTACAGCGATTGTTTCTACGAACTATGGCTACACCTTC

size: -
V: TRBV4-1
D: -
J: TRBJ2-7
CDR3: CASSQVTGEAPMTSYEQYF
DNA: TGCGCCAGCAGCCAAGTTACCGGGGAAGCCCCAATGACCTCCTACGAGCAGTACTTC

size: many
V: TRBV7-8
D: -
J: TRBJ1-1
CDR3: CASSFGEVTEAFF
DNA: TGTGCCAGCAGCTTCGGGGAGGTCACTGAAGCTTTCTTT

size: few
V: TRBV27
D: TRBD2
J: TRBJ2-1
CDR3: CASSLYGTSGGGEQFF
DNA: TGTGCCAGCAGTTTATACGGGACTAGCGGGGGGGGTGAGCAGTTCTTC

size: -
V: TRBV7-9
D: TRBD2
J: TRBJ2-5
CDR3: CASGTSGGQETQYF
DNA: TGTGCCAGCGGGACTAGCGGAGGCCAAGAGACCCAGTACTTC

size: -
V: TRBV28
D: -
J: TRBJ1-3
CDR3: CASGGALSGNTIYF
DNA: TGTGCCAGCGGAGGGGCCCTCTCTGGAAACACCATATATTTT

size: -
V: TRBV4-2
D: TRBD1
J: TRBJ2-7
CDR3: CASSLDRDSDEQYF
DNA: TGTGCCAGCAGCCTCGACAGGGACAGCGACGAGCAGTACTTC

size: -
V: TRBV5-3
D: -
J: TRBJ1-2
CDR3: CASTNLGGNSLDYGYTF
DNA: TGTGCCAGCACCAATTTAGGCGGGAACAGTCTGGACTATGGCTACACCTTC

size: -
V: TRBV4-2
D: -
J: TRBJ2-1
CDR3: CASSQVLRSYNEQSF
DNA: TGTGCCAGCAGCCAAGTGTTGAGGAGTTACAATGAGCAGTCCTTC

size: -
V: TRBV5-1
D: -
J: TRBJ1-2
CDR3: CASSLRTEWGYTF
DNA: TGCGCCAGCAGCTTGAGGACAGAGTGGGGCTACACCTTC

size: -
V: TRBV9
D: TRBD2
J: TRBJ2-7
CDR3: CASSERGGGDYEQYF
DNA: TGTGCCAGCAGCGAGCGGGGAGGAGGGGACTACGAGCAGTACTTC

size: -
V: TRBV20-1
D: -
J: TRBJ1-2
CDR3: CSAPGYGYTF
DNA: TGCAGTGCCCCAGGTTATGGCTACACCTTC

size: many
V: TRBV14
D: -
J: TRBJ1-4
CDR3: CASSLEQGSGKLFF
DNA: TGTGCCAGCAGCCTAGAACAGGGTTCGGGAAAACTGTTTTTT